The sequence of this T cell receptor beta chain was determined in a study of response to subunit inactivated influenza vaccine. Points from the study as a whole: Few new T cells, the authors suggested, are recruited by each seasonal influenza vaccination.

With regard to this clonotype: Its antigen is undetermined.

Each CDR3 protein is one row after TCRdb ran MiXCR on the RT-PCR reads. The sample records approximately 730,000 distinct CDR3 sequences, about 14% being singletons. This CDR3 is built from 12 residues. CDR1 and CDR2 (germline): SGDLS, YYNGEE. The germline V and J ends were trimmed by 4 bases and 7 bases, with 11 bases remaining between them. The source of this sequence is a man aged 50 or older who received an inactivated influenza vaccine. The chain has TRBV9 and TRBJ1-1; D may be TRBD1 (5 bases). Here the sequenced sample was PBMCs from blood, taken 14 to 15 days before vaccination. The CDR3 DNA is TGTGCCAGCAGCCGGTCAGGGCATGAAGCTTTCTTT. This encodes CASSRSGHEAFF.